The 31 T cell receptor beta chains listed next were all sequenced from one sample in a study of blood T cell repertoires in COVID-19. Assay used: immunoSEQ multiplex PCR; TCRdb lists only in-frame clones, some missing. Counted here are about 280,000 clones, 70% to 90% occurring once; the ten biggest clones make up around 2%. Specimen: PBMCs or T cells enriched from blood (not recorded which). These receptors were obtained from a woman aged 55-70 years in a cohort exposed to, infected with or recovered from COVID-19 (not recorded which).

This clone was seen a handful of times. CDR3 loop: CASSLASSGSLYQETQYF. CDR3 in DNA: TGCGCCAGCAGCTTGGCGTCTAGCGGAAGCCTTTACCAAGAGACCCAGTACTTC. The chain joins TRBV5-1 to TRBJ2-5; TRBD2 matches at 7 bases. Trimming at V came to 0 bases and at J to 0 bases, leaving 11 bases not matched to a gene. The germline gives CDR1 SGHRS, CDR2 YFSETQ. This CDR3 has 18 amino acids.

The V call is TRBV7-3, the J call TRBJ1-3, with D possibly TRBD1 on 6 matching bases. V was pared by 5 bases and J by 4 bases, with 15 bases between. There are 15 residues in the CDR3. CDR1 and CDR2 (germline): SGHTA, FQGTGA. The CDR3 region is CASSLVPGGGNTIYF. In DNA form, the CDR3 reads TGTGCCAGCAGCCTTGTCCCGGGGGGCGGAAACACCATATATTTT.

V is TRBV7-2 and J is TRBJ1-5; 9 bases are shared with TRBD1. J gave up 5 bases and V 1 base, and 3 bases lay outside the gene matches. The CDR3 is made up of 15 amino acids. Germline V gene data show CDR1 as SGHTA and CDR2 as FQGNSA. The CDR3 coding sequence is TGTGCCAGCAGCTTAGGGGACAGGGAGTATCAGCCCCAGCATTTT. Protein product: CASSLGDREYQPQHF.

This clone was counted between two and nine times. The chain couples TRBV4-3 to TRBJ2-2, with D possibly TRBD2 on 5 matching bases. Germline CDR1 LGHNA, CDR2 YSLEER. The length of the CDR3 is 15 residues. Trimming took 4 bases from V and 1 from J, leaving 10 bases between them. The CDR3 reads CASSRVRGNTGELFF. The CDR3 DNA reads as TGCGCCAGCAGCCGCGTACGGGGGAACACCGGGGAGCTGTTTTTT.

This clone was found once. Other nucleotide sequences in the sample specify the same CDR3. The rearrangement links TRBV6-2 or TRBV6-3 to TRBJ2-7, with TRBD1 matching 9 bases. The CDR3 length is 15 residues. Trimming took 2 bases from V and 2 from J; bases not matched to a gene: 4. Germline V CDR1 and CDR2: MNHEY, SVGEGT. The CDR3 loop is CASSYGGQGPYEQYF. The CDR3 bases are TGTGCCAGCAGTTACGGGGGACAGGGACCCTACGAGCAGTACTTC.

The chain joins TRBV29-1 to TRBJ1-1; TRBD1 might be the D (5 bases). V gave up 0 bases and J gave up 5 bases, with 10 bases separating them. The germline V gene has CDR1 SQVTM and CDR2 ANQGSEA. The CDR3 consists of 13 residues. The CDR3: CSVEDGGKTEAFF. Written as DNA, the CDR3 is TGCAGCGTTGAAGATGGGGGGAAGACTGAAGCTTTCTTT.

The rearrangement joins TRBV6-2 or TRBV6-3 to TRBJ2-7; D perhaps matches TRBD2 (5 bases). The V end was cut by 4 bases, the J end by 4 bases, with 8 bases between. This CDR3 has 12 amino acids. Germline values: CDR1 MNHEY, CDR2 SVGEGT. The CDR3 region is CASSWTGYEQYF. The CDR3 DNA sequence: TGTGCCAGCAGTTGGACGGGGTACGAGCAGTACTTC.

This chain links TRBV5-1 with TRBJ1-1; D not certain. This CDR3 spans 14 amino acids. V gave up 4 bases and J gave up 1 base, with 11 bases separating them. Germline assignment: CDR1 SGHRS and CDR2 YFSETQ. CDR3 sequence: CASSVNIRNTEAFF. The DNA of the CDR3 is TGCGCCAGCAGCGTCAACATCAGGAACACTGAAGCTTTCTTT.

The genes are TRBV27 and TRBJ2-7; 14 nucleotides align to TRBD2. CDR3 length: 16 residues. With V trimmed by 5 bases and J by 4 bases, 7 bases remained unmatched. From germline, CDR1 is MNHEY and CDR2 SMNVEV (reference sequence). CDR3 residues: CASSRPGLAGAYEQYF. CDR3 coding DNA: TGTGCCAGCAGTCGTCCGGGACTAGCGGGAGCTTACGAGCAGTACTTC.

V gene TRBV12-1 combines with J gene TRBJ1-1. TRBV12-1 is given as a pseudogene. There are 16 residues in the CDR3. The CDR3 nucleotides are TGTGCCAGCAGCTTCTGCGGGTTTAGGAGGGGAAAGGTGGCTTTCTTT. As protein: CASSFCGFRRGKVAFF.

The rearrangement links TRBV5-1 to TRBJ2-7; 8 bases match TRBD2. The CDR3 is made up of 18 amino acids. V dropped 2 bases and J dropped 0; count of bases not matched to a gene: 13. The germline CDR1 and CDR2 sequences are SGHRS and YFSETQ. CDR3: CASSFLGGSGRGSYEQYF. In DNA, the CDR3 is TGCGCCAGCAGCTTTCTAGGGGGAAGCGGGAGAGGCTCCTACGAGCAGTACTTC.

This clone was seen a handful of times. The chain links TRBV29-1 to TRBJ2-1; 9 nucleotides line up with TRBD1. CDR1 is SQVTM and CDR2 is ANQGSEA in the germline V gene. This CDR3 spans 13 amino acids. V lost 7 bases, J lost 2 bases, and 3 bases stayed unmatched. CDR3 protein: CSGRQGAYNEQFF. CDR3 in DNA: TGCAGCGGACGACAGGGGGCCTACAATGAGCAGTTCTTC.

CDR3 sequence reads: CASSPGTGISPLHF. In nucleotides, the CDR3 is TGTGCCAGCAGTCCAGGGACAGGGATTTCACCCCTCCACTTT. V usage is TRBV28 and J usage is TRBJ1-6, with 9 positions matching TRBD1. Trimming cost V 5 bases and J 9 bases; bases outside gene matches: 5. The germline CDR1 and CDR2 sequences are MDHEN and SYDVKM. The CDR3 sequence is 14 residues long. Complete variable domain (other parts from reference TRBV28 and TRBJ1-6): DVKVTQSSRYLVKRTGEKVFLECVQDMDHENMFWYRQDPGLGLRLIYFSYDVKMKEKGDIPEGYSVSREKKERFSLILESASTNQTSMYLCASSPGTGISPLHFGNGTRLTVT.

This clone has a handful of counts. The V and J genes are TRBV19 and TRBJ2-1; 7 nucleotides line up with TRBD2. Trimming at V came to 5 bases and at J to 0 bases, leaving 7 bases not matched to a gene. CDR1 is LNHDA and CDR2 is SQIVND in the germline V gene (reference sequence). The CDR3 has 16 residues. The CDR3 spells CASSPRGVSSYNEQFF. CDR3 nucleotides: TGTGCCAGTAGTCCCCGGGGGGTGAGCTCCTACAATGAGCAGTTCTTC.

V is TRBV4-3 and J is TRBJ2-7, with 8 nucleotides matching TRBD2. After removal of 1 base from V and 5 bases from J, the junction contained 4 bases not matched to a gene. Germline CDR1 LGHNA, CDR2 YSLEER. This CDR3 contains 14 residues. The CDR3 reads CASSQAGGGNEQYF. The CDR3 coding sequence is TGCGCCAGCAGCCAAGCGGGAGGGGGGAACGAGCAGTACTTC.

With respect to this clone: One junction end disagrees with the germline gene, perhaps due to a read error. The chain recombines TRBV10-1 with TRBJ2-7; D might be TRBD1 (6 bases). The CDR3 is 12 residues long. CDR1 WNHNN and CDR2 SYGVQD come from the germline V gene (reference sequence). The CDR3 DNA follows: TGCGCCAGCAGTGAGAATGGGGACAAGTATAACTTC. Translated, it gives CASSENGDKYNF.

The chain has TRBV18 and TRBJ1-1, with a tentative D call TRBD1 (6 bases). Trimming left V 5 bases short and J 4 bases short, with 17 bases between. Per the germline V gene, CDR1 is KGHSH and CDR2 is LQKENI. The CDR3 totals 15 residues. The CDR3 is CASSMYSGQVTEAFF. As DNA, the CDR3 is TGTGCCAGCTCAATGTATTCGGGACAAGTCACTGAAGCTTTCTTT.

The rearrangement uses TRBV2 and TRBJ1-6; D is undetermined. The CDR3 runs 13 residues. CDR1 SNHLY and CDR2 FYNNEI come from the germline V gene. The V gene lost 4 bases and the J gene lost 4 bases, with 5 bases spanning the gap. In DNA, the CDR3 is TGTGCCAGCAGTGGGAGTTATAATTCACCCCTCCACTTT. Translated: CASSGSYNSPLHF.

The chain links TRBV6-5 to TRBJ2-7; 7 bases are a match to TRBD1. The CDR3 contains 13 residues. V shed 6 bases, J shed 6 bases, and the junction held 8 bases outside the gene matches. The V gene's germline CDR1 is MNHEY and CDR2 SVGAGI. The CDR3 nucleotides are TGTGCCAGCAGCATGAGACAGGGAAGCGAGCAGTACTTC. Translated: CASSMRQGSEQYF.

The chain has TRBV5-1 and TRBJ2-7; TRBD2 aligns across 7 bases. Trimming cost V 0 bases and J 7 bases; bases outside gene matches: 7. CDR3 size: 14 residues. CDR1 and CDR2 from the germline V gene are SGHRS and YFSETQ. For the CDR3, the DNA is TGCGCCAGCAGCTTGGATGGCGGGAGTGGTGAGCAGTACTTC. Its protein product is CASSLDGGSGEQYF. The variable domain in full, with the rest retrieved from reference TRBV5-1 and TRBJ2-7, is KAGVTQTPRYLIKTRGQQVTLSCSPISGHRSVSWYQQTPGQGLQFLFEYFSETQRNKGNFPGRFSGRQFSNSRSEMNVSTLELGDSALYLCASSLDGGSGEQYFGPGTRLTVT.

The chain carries TRBV27 and TRBJ2-1; 9 bases are shared with TRBD2. The CDR3 loop spans 14 amino acids. The ends lost 8 bases at V and 10 bases at J; junction bases unmatched: 12. Germline CDR1 MNHEY, CDR2 SMNVEV (reference sequence). The CDR3 region has the DNA TGTGCCAGCCGCCTAGGGGTCCTAGCGGGAGAGCAGTTCTTC. Its translation is CASRLGVLAGEQFF.

The gene calls are TRBV28 and TRBJ2-2; tentative D call: TRBD1 (6 bases). Germline V gene sequence: CDR1 MDHEN, CDR2 SYDVKM. The CDR3 has 14 amino acids. The V and J ends lost 7 bases and 5 bases respectively, with 14 bases between them. CDR3 region: CASNTGIRTGELFF. The DNA for the CDR3 is TGTGCCAGCAATACAGGGATTAGGACCGGGGAGCTGTTTTTT.

This chain connects TRBV5-1 to TRBJ2-1; D is undetermined. The V and J ends lost 0 bases and 9 bases respectively, with 7 bases between them. The CDR3 totals 12 residues. Per the germline V gene, CDR1 is SGHRS and CDR2 is YFSETQ. Here the CDR3 reads CASSLDRGEQFF. CDR3 nucleotides: TGCGCCAGCAGCTTGGATCGAGGTGAGCAGTTCTTC.

The rearrangement uses TRBV3-1 (or the pseudogene TRBV3-2) and TRBJ2-3, with no clear D. This CDR3 is 16 amino acids long. V gave up 3 bases and J gave up 0 bases, with 13 bases separating them. Looked up from germline, CDR1 is LGHDT and CDR2 is YNNKEL (reference sequence). The CDR3 bases are TGTGCCAGCAGCCATTTATCTGCAGGAAGCACAGATACGCAGTATTTT. Translating gives CASSHLSAGSTDTQYF.

This clone was counted a single time. The V and J genes are TRBV19 and TRBJ1-2, with D possibly matching TRBD1 (5 bases). The CDR3 is made up of 14 amino acids. CDR1 and CDR2 from the germline V gene are LNHDA and SQIVND (reference sequence). With 7 bases removed from V and 0 bases from J, the gap between germline ends came to 12 bases. The CDR3 spells CASKGQDANYGYTF. CDR3 DNA sequence: TGTGCCAGTAAGGGGCAGGATGCTAACTATGGCTACACCTTC. Full variable domain (remainder filled in from reference TRBV19 and TRBJ1-2): DGGITQSPKYLFRKEGQNVTLSCEQNLNHDAMYWYRQDPGQGLRLIYYSQIVNDFQKGDIAEGYSVSREKKESFPLTVTSAQKNPTAFYLCASKGQDANYGYTFGSGTRLTVV.

The V gene is TRBV11-2, the J gene TRBJ2-5, with 8 nucleotides matching TRBD2. V lost 3 bases, J lost 5 bases, and 11 bases stayed unmatched. In germline, CDR1 is SGHAT, CDR2 FQNNGV. The CDR3 has 16 amino acids. The DNA for the CDR3 is TGTGCCAGCAGCTTGGGGACGGGAGGGAGCGAGGAGACCCAGTACTTC. Its translation: CASSLGTGGSEETQYF.

The rearrangement uses TRBV4-2 and TRBJ2-7, with 7 positions matching TRBD2. V lost 1 base to trimming and J lost 2 bases; unmatched junction nucleotides: 5. The CDR3 length is 15 residues. CDR1 and CDR2 (germline): LGHNA, YNFKEQ. The CDR3 loop reads CASSQALAAPYEQYF. The CDR3, as DNA: TGTGCCAGCAGCCAAGCGCTAGCGGCCCCCTACGAGCAGTACTTC.

This sequence joins TRBV18 and TRBJ1-2; D not certain. V was clipped by 0 bases and J by 8 bases, with 13 bases between them. This CDR3 region has 14 residues. Germline-derived CDR1 and CDR2 are KGHSH and LQKENI. CDR3 nucleotide sequence: TGTGCCAGCTCACCACCAGGGAGATCTGACGGCTACACCTTC. This sequence encodes CASSPPGRSDGYTF.

J is TRBJ2-4 and V is TRBV7-2; D possibly corresponds to TRBD2 (5 bases). This CDR3 spans 13 amino acids. Trimming left V 9 bases short and J 3 bases short, with 12 bases between. Germline V gene lookup returns CDR1 SGHTA and CDR2 FQGNSA. The CDR3 here is CASSGKIKNIQYF. CDR3 DNA: TGTGCCAGTTCGGGGAAGATCAAAAACATTCAGTACTTC.

The chain couples TRBV3-1 (or the pseudogene TRBV3-2) to TRBJ2-1, with TRBD2 matching 8 bases. This CDR3 is built from 14 residues. The V and J ends lost 3 bases and 6 bases, in that order; junction bases with no gene match: 4. Germline CDR1 and CDR2: LGHDT and YNNKEL (reference sequence). DNA of the CDR3: TGTGCCAGCAGCCACTGGCGGGAGGTCAATGAGCAGTTCTTC. Its translation: CASSHWREVNEQFF.

The chain employs TRBV6-2 or TRBV6-3 and TRBJ1-5, with TRBD1 identical over 10 bases. There are 18 residues in the CDR3. Germline V gives CDR1 MNHEY, CDR2 SVGEGT. V lost 2 bases to trimming and J lost 2 bases; unmatched junction nucleotides: 9. The CDR3 DNA is TGTGCCAGCAGTTACGAGCGACAGGGGGCGGGAGGCAATCAGCCCCAGCATTTT. Its translation is CASSYERQGAGGNQPQHF.